This T cell receptor beta chain was identified in a study of T cell responses to AZD1222 COVID-19 vaccine. Study-wide results and caveats: In the spike-specific TCR repertoire, nearly half reportedly target unmutated variant regions. Repertoires were obtained only post-peak T cell response. Spike-specific TCR breadth and depth grew following two AZD1222 doses. Vaccine-associated CD4 TCRs ranged over spike, dominating at 160-218 and 743-854.

TCRdb keeps only in-frame clones here, not all; method: immunoSEQ multiplex PCR. The table has about 66,000 clones, roughly 80% seen once. Trimming took 5 bases from V and 11 from J, leaving 13 bases between them. The CDR3 is 12 amino acids. Remarks on this clone: What it binds is unknown.

The rearrangement links TRBV12-3 or TRBV12-4 to TRBJ1-3, with TRBD1 as a possible D gene (5 bases). The TCR was taken from an adult who received the AZD1222 COVID-19 vaccine. The sample was peripheral blood, taken 28 days after the second AZD1222 dose. This CDR3 is CASSERGAAIYF. CDR3 nucleotide sequence: TGTGCCAGCAGTGAGAGGGGCGCTGCCATATATTTT.